These 27 T cell receptor beta chains were sequenced from one sample in a study of T cells after yellow fever vaccination. Using its own MiXCR run on the 5' RACE reads, TCRdb lists one record per CDR3 protein. The sample records hundreds of thousands of distinct CDR3 sequences, less than 25% being singletons. The sample here was PBMCs, taken less than 25 days after the first yellow fever vaccination. The receptors originated from a man aged 18 to 35 who received the YFV17D yellow fever vaccine.

This sequence joins TRBV16 and TRBJ1-6, with D uncertain. Trimming shortened V by 2 bases and J by 9 bases, and 8 bases separated the two germline ends. This CDR3 has 13 amino acids. Germline V gene sequence: CDR1 KGHSY, CDR2 FQNENV. CDR3 protein: CASSQGRTSPLHF. As DNA, the CDR3 is TGTGCCAGCAGCCAAGGGAGGACTTCACCCCTCCACTTT.

CDR3 sequence reads: CASSAYTGAREAFF. CDR3 nucleotides: TGTGCCAGCAGCGCTTATACAGGGGCGCGGGAAGCTTTCTTT. V gene TRBV9 combines with J gene TRBJ1-1; the match to TRBD1 covers 7 bases. Germline V gene data show CDR1 as SGDLS and CDR2 as YYNGEE. Trimming removed 3 bases from V and 8 bases from J; junction bases left unmatched: 10. The CDR3 consists of 14 residues.

This clonotype was recorded many times. The V gene is TRBV5-5, the J gene TRBJ1-5; D gene unclear. There are 15 residues in the CDR3. The V and J ends lost 1 base and 1 base respectively, with 9 bases between them. The germline gives CDR1 SGHKS, CDR2 YYEKEE (reference sequence). CDR3 sequence (DNA): TGTGCCAGCAGCTTGACAGTATGGAGCAATCAGCCCCAGCATTTT. Its protein is CASSLTVWSNQPQHF.

CDR3 loop: CASSANRVIAYEQYF. The DNA for the CDR3 is TGTGCCAGCAGTGCAAACAGGGTCATAGCGTACGAGCAGTACTTC. This chain uses TRBV6-1 with TRBJ2-7; D might be TRBD1 (6 bases). Germline CDR1 reads MNHNS; CDR2 reads SASEGT. V was clipped by 4 bases and J by 4 bases, with 17 bases between them. The CDR3 totals 15 residues.

The chain has TRBV18 and TRBJ2-3, with 13 bases aligning to TRBD2. This CDR3 has 17 amino acids. V gave up 6 bases and J gave up 3 bases; unmatched junction bases: 9. Germline V lookup: CDR1 KGHSH, CDR2 LQKENI. The CDR3 is CASSPTSGGAGTDTQYF. The CDR3 DNA reads TGTGCCAGCTCCCCCACTAGCGGGGGGGCTGGGACAGATACGCAGTATTTT.

This clonotype was detected only a few times. V is TRBV5-1 and J is TRBJ1-4; D unresolved. This CDR3 contains 14 residues. Germline V gives CDR1 SGHRS, CDR2 YFSETQ. Trimming stripped 2 bases from V and 8 bases from J, with 13 bases between. CDR3 amino acids: CASSFNDPGEKLFF. The CDR3 DNA sequence: TGCGCCAGCAGCTTTAACGACCCCGGAGAAAAACTGTTTTTT. The full variable domain, completed using reference TRBV5-1 and TRBJ1-4, is KAGVTQTPRYLIKTRGQQVTLSCSPISGHRSVSWYQQTPGQGLQFLFEYFSETQRNKGNFPGRFSGRQFSNSRSEMNVSTLELGDSALYLCASSFNDPGEKLFFGSGTQLSVL.

The chain uses TRBV12-3 or TRBV12-4 and TRBJ2-1, with 7 bases matching TRBD2. J lost 2 bases, V lost 6 bases, and 4 bases had no gene match. The length of the CDR3 is 14 residues. The CDR3 coding sequence is TGTGCCAGCAGAAGCGGGGCCACCTACAATGAGCAGTTCTTC. It is translated as CASRSGATYNEQFF.

This clonotype was seen ten or more times. This chain links TRBV5-1 with TRBJ1-1; D is uncertain. V shed 0 bases and J shed 1 base, with 7 bases lying between them. The CDR3 loop spans 14 amino acids. Germline CDR1 SGHRS, CDR2 YFSETQ. The CDR3 DNA reads TGCGCCAGCAGCTTGGGAGGGAGGAACACTGAAGCTTTCTTT. Residues: CASSLGGRNTEAFF.

In its sample, this clonotype was seen a few times. This rearrangement joins TRBV29-1 to TRBJ1-3; a possible D gene is TRBD1 (6 bases). V was cut by 4 bases and J by 0 bases, with 16 bases left in between. There are 16 residues in the CDR3. CDR1 and CDR2 (germline): SQVTM, ANQGSEA. CDR3 in amino acids: CSVVRGQTSSGNTIYF. The CDR3 region has the DNA TGCAGCGTTGTCCGAGGACAGACAAGCTCTGGAAACACCATATATTTT. Variable domain in full (rest from reference TRBV29-1 and TRBJ1-3): SAVISQKPSRDICQRGTSLTIQCQVDSQVTMMFWYRQQPGQSLTLIATANQGSEATYESGFVIDKFPISRPNLTFSTLTVSNMSPEDSSIYLCSVVRGQTSSGNTIYFGEGSWLTVV.

The table lists this clonotype with a few counts. The chain couples TRBV27 to TRBJ2-7; maybe TRBD1 (5 bases). The CDR3 runs 14 residues. Germline assignment: CDR1 MNHEY and CDR2 SMNVEV (reference sequence). Trimming stripped 8 bases from V and 6 bases from J, with 20 bases between. The CDR3 here is CASSTPHTGTEQYF. CDR3 sequence (DNA): TGTGCCAGCTCTACCCCCCACACAGGAACCGAGCAGTACTTC.

The V gene is TRBV6-1, the J gene TRBJ2-3; D might be TRBD1 (5 bases). Germline V gives CDR1 MNHNS, CDR2 SASEGT. Between the trimmed V and J ends, which lost 6 bases and 4 bases, there was a span of 17 bases. This CDR3 is built from 15 residues. The CDR3 loop is CASSRRQPGPDTQYF. The CDR3, as DNA: TGTGCCAGCAGCCGACGACAGCCAGGGCCAGATACGCAGTATTTT.

In this sample, this clonotype turned up a few times. The chain carries TRBV19 and TRBJ2-2; TRBD1 agrees at 9 bases. The germline CDR1 and CDR2 sequences are LNHDA and SQIVND (reference sequence). The CDR3 is 14 residues long. The trim removed 10 bases at V and 4 bases at J, leaving 7 bases unmatched. The CDR3 nucleotides are TGTGCCACCTCCAGGGACAGGGTCACCGGGGAGCTGTTTTTT. Encoded protein: CATSRDRVTGELFF.

The V call is TRBV12-3 or TRBV12-4, the J call TRBJ1-3; no reliable D call. V was trimmed by 6 bases and J by 1 base, leaving 13 bases between them. This CDR3 region has 15 residues. Here the CDR3 reads CASRPQSLSGNTIYF. The CDR3 DNA reads TGTGCCAGCAGACCGCAGTCCCTGTCTGGAAACACCATATATTTT.

The V and J genes are TRBV4-3 and TRBJ1-1, with D hard to call. Trimming took off 0 bases at V and 0 bases at J, with 8 bases between the two ends. CDR1 LGHNA and CDR2 YSLEER come from the germline V gene. This CDR3 comprises 15 residues. DNA of the CDR3: TGCGCCAGCAGCCAAGAACGGGGATTGAACACTGAAGCTTTCTTT. Translation: CASSQERGLNTEAFF.

The J gene is TRBJ1-2, the V gene TRBV20-1, with a possible D match to TRBD1 (5 bases). Trimming left V 1 base short and J 7 bases short, with 7 bases between. From germline, CDR1 is DFQATT and CDR2 SNEGSKA (reference sequence). The CDR3 runs 11 residues. The CDR3 coding sequence is TGCAGTGCTAGAGTTGGGGCTGGCTACACCTTC. Protein: CSARVGAGYTF.

V usage is TRBV6-5 and J usage is TRBJ1-1; D unresolved. Trimming removed 10 bases at V and 1 base at J, with 10 bases between. CDR1 and CDR2 (germline): MNHEY, SVGAGI. CDR3 length equals 12 residues. The CDR3 coding sequence is TGTGCCACCCTTCGGAGGAACACTGAAGCTTTCTTT. This gives the protein CATLRRNTEAFF.

J is TRBJ1-5 and V is TRBV12-3 or TRBV12-4, with D maybe TRBD1 (5 bases). The CDR3 is 16 amino acids. With 5 bases removed from V and 2 bases from J, the gap between germline ends came to 16 bases. CDR3 sequence: CASSNQGAAGNQPQHF. CDR3 sequence (DNA): TGTGCCAGCAGTAACCAGGGAGCAGCTGGCAATCAGCCCCAGCATTTT.

V gene TRBV18 combines with J gene TRBJ2-5, with D possibly being TRBD1 (5 bases). The CDR3 runs to 15 residues. Between the trimmed V and J ends, which lost 3 bases and 4 bases, there was a span of 15 bases. Per the germline V gene, CDR1 is KGHSH and CDR2 is LQKENI. The CDR3: CASSPVSGLGETQYF. In DNA, the CDR3 is TGTGCCAGCTCACCGGTATCAGGGCTAGGAGAGACCCAGTACTTC. Using reference TRBV18 and TRBJ2-5 for the parts outside the CDR3, the full variable domain is NAGVMQNPRHLVRRRGQEARLRCSPMKGHSHVYWYRQLPEEGLKFMVYLQKENIIDESGMPKERFSAEFPKEGPSILRIQQVVRGDSAAYFCASSPVSGLGETQYFGPGTRLLVL.

The gene calls are TRBV10-2 and TRBJ2-5; TRBD2 matches 11 bases. The V segment lost 6 bases and the J segment 2 bases; nucleotides outside the gene matches: 5. The CDR3 totals 15 residues. CDR1 and CDR2 from the germline V gene are WSHSY and SAAADI. This chain's CDR3 is CASSSGLAEQETQYF. For the CDR3, the DNA is TGCGCCAGCAGCTCGGGACTAGCGGAACAAGAGACCCAGTACTTC.

The V and J genes are TRBV7-9 and TRBJ1-4; D unresolved. This CDR3 is built from 14 residues. V lost 3 bases, J lost 5 bases, and 10 bases lay in between. Germline CDR1 and CDR2: SEHNR and FQNEAQ (reference sequence). The CDR3 region is CASSFSRQNEKLFF. The CDR3 DNA sequence: TGTGCCAGCAGCTTCTCCAGGCAAAATGAAAAACTGTTTTTT.

The gene calls are TRBV18 and TRBJ2-3, with D tentatively TRBD2 (7 bases). This CDR3 comprises 16 residues. Germline V lookup: CDR1 KGHSH, CDR2 LQKENI. The V gene lost 3 bases and the J gene lost 5 bases, with 18 bases spanning the gap. For the CDR3, the DNA is TGTGCCAGCTCACCGTCGGGGCGGGGGCCTCAAGATACGCAGTATTTT. Translated, it gives CASSPSGRGPQDTQYF.

In its sample, this clonotype was seen a few times. V usage is TRBV12-3 or TRBV12-4 and J usage is TRBJ1-3; no clear D. V was shortened by 3 bases and J by 0 bases, with 12 bases between the two germline ends. The CDR3 has 16 residues. The CDR3 protein is CASSLGGSSSGNTIYF. CDR3 DNA sequence: TGTGCCAGCAGTTTGGGCGGTAGCAGCTCTGGAAACACCATATATTTT.

For this clonotype: At one of its ends the junction is not consistent with the germline gene, which may arise from a read error. The chain joins TRBV12-3 or TRBV12-4 to TRBJ2-5; D possibly uses TRBD1 or TRBD2 (5 bases each). The CDR3 is 11 amino acids. CDR3 DNA sequence: TGTGCCAGCAGTCGGGACGGTCCCCAATACTTC. This translates into CASSRDGPQYF.

This clonotype was seen more than once but under ten times. This sequence joins TRBV7-3 and TRBJ2-1; TRBD1 matches at 7 bases. Germline values: CDR1 SGHTA, CDR2 FQGTGA. The J segment lost 4 bases and the V segment lost 4 bases, leaving 4 bases of the junction unmatched. This CDR3 is 14 amino acids long. The CDR3 DNA follows: TGTGCCAGCAGCTCGTCGACAGGGTACAATGAGCAGTTCTTC. Translation: CASSSSTGYNEQFF.

The chain links TRBV5-6 to TRBJ1-6; 7 bases match TRBD1. The CDR3 runs to 16 residues. V lost 5 bases and J lost 4; bases outside the gene matches: 9. Germline CDR1 reads SGHDT; CDR2 reads YYEEEE. CDR3 in amino acids: CASRLAGQLYNSPLHF. CDR3 DNA: TGTGCCAGCAGACTTGCGGGACAGCTTTATAATTCACCCCTCCACTTT.

A remark on this clonotype: At one end the junction does not follow the germline gene, possibly because of a read error. The CDR3 DNA is TGCGCCAGCACCTTGGGCACAGATACGCAGTATTTT. Its protein product is CASTLGTDTQYF. The chain recombines TRBV5-1 with TRBJ2-3; D is undetermined. This CDR3 is 12 amino acids long. Germline V CDR1 and CDR2: SGHRS, YFSETQ.

This chain joins TRBV4-2 and TRBJ1-2; a possible D gene is TRBD1 (5 bases). CDR1 is LGHNA and CDR2 is YNFKEQ in the germline V gene. The CDR3 is 15 residues long. With 0 bases removed from V and 4 bases from J, the gap between germline ends came to 12 bases. The CDR3, as DNA: TGTGCCAGCAGCCAAGAATCTCAGGGAGGCTATGGCTACACCTTC. The encoded protein is CASSQESQGGYGYTF.